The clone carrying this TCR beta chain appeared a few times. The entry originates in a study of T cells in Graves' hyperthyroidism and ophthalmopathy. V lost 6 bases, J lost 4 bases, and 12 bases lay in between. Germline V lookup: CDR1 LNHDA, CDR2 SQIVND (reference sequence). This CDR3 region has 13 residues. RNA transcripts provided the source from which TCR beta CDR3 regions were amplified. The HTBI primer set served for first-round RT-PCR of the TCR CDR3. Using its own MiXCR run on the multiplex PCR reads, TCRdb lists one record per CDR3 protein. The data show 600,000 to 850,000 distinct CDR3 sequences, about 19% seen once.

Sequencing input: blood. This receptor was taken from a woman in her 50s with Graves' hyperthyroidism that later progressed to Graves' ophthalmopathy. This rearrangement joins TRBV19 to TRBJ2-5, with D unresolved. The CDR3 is CASSTAPGETQYF. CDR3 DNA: TGTGCCAGTAGCACAGCCCCGGGAGAGACCCAGTACTTC.